The rows below give T cell receptor beta chains drawn from one sample of a study of OX40 agonist ivuxolimab in advanced cancers. Data came from immunoSEQ multiplex PCR; TCRdb stores just in-frame clones and leaves some out. Of 70,000 to 95,000 clones listed, around 88% are singletons. The source material was CD4+ or CD8+ T cells sorted from blood, sampled in a trial of the OX40 agonist ivuxolimab. The receptor set was obtained from an adult with an advanced solid tumor such as melanoma, head and neck, liver or kidney cancer. CDR3s include the opening cysteine and the closing phenylalanine or tryptophan. A D gene is named only where the DNA matches it firmly. Expanded clones get a size class; other rows say once, few or many, or leave the size out.

D	V	size	J	CDR3	DNA
.	TRBV4-1	few	TRBJ1-2	CASSQPRLGRNYGYTF	TGCGCCAGCAGCCAACCGAGGTTGGGCAGGAACTATGGCTACACCTTC
.	TRBV7-6	few	TRBJ1-5	CASSLQSGANQPQHF	TGTGCCAGCAGCTTACAGTCAGGGGCCAATCAGCCCCAGCATTTT
TRBD1	TRBV18	few	TRBJ1-1	CASGGDSEMNTEAFF	TGTGCCAGCGGGGGGGACAGCGAGATGAACACTGAAGCTTTCTTT
.	TRBV15	.	TRBJ1-3	CATSRDRVSGNTIYF	TGTGCCACCAGCAGAGATCGTGTCTCTGGAAACACCATATATTTT
.	TRBV5-4	.	TRBJ1-2	CASSLDREGAYGYTF	TGTGCCAGCAGCTTGGACAGGGAAGGGGCCTATGGCTACACCTTC
.	TRBV10-1	.	TRBJ2-2	CASTKAAGELFF	TGCGCCAGCACGAAGGCGGCCGGGGAGCTGTTTTTT
TRBD2	TRBV13	.	TRBJ2-1	CASSWRLAGPAGEQFF	TGTGCCAGCAGCTGGCGACTAGCGGGCCCCGCCGGCGAGCAGTTCTTC
.	TRBV11-2	.	TRBJ2-1	CASSWGITLVYEQFF	TGTGCCAGCAGCTGGGGGATTACGCTCGTCTATGAGCAGTTCTTC
.	TRBV5-1	.	TRBJ1-1	CASSSQTGTEAFF	TGCGCCAGCAGCTCCCAGACAGGCACTGAAGCTTTCTTT
TRBD2	TRBV28	.	TRBJ2-2	CASSLVSGRMGTGELFF	TGTGCCAGCAGTTTAGTTAGCGGGAGGATGGGCACCGGGGAGCTGTTTTTT
.	TRBV7-9	.	TRBJ1-1	CASSLKEGTEAFF	TGTGCCAGCAGCTTAAAGGAGGGGACTGAAGCTTTCTTT
TRBD1	TRBV29-1	.	TRBJ2-7	CSVRTGGHEQYF	TGCAGCGTTAGGACAGGGGGCCACGAGCAGTACTTC
.	TRBV6-1	.	TRBJ2-7	CASTDRDYEQYF	TGTGCCAGCACAGACAGAGATTACGAGCAGTACTTC
.	TRBV7-5	.	TRBJ1-6	CNRDSSYNSPLHF	TGTAACCGGGACAGCTCCTATAATTCACCCCTCCACTTT
TRBD2	TRBV28	.	TRBJ2-1	CASTLAGGPYEQFF	TGTGCCAGCACTTTGGCGGGGGGGCCCTATGAGCAGTTCTTC
.	TRBV7-2	few	TRBJ2-7	CASSLAPGLYEQYF	TGTGCCAGCAGCTTAGCCCCGGGTCTCTACGAGCAGTACTTC
TRBD1	TRBV5-1	.	TRBJ2-1	CASRQGSTSYNEQFF	TGCGCCAGTAGACAGGGGTCCACCTCCTACAATGAGCAGTTCTTC
TRBD1	TRBV27	.	TRBJ1-1	CASSPRQGRPMNTEAFF	TGTGCCAGCAGTCCCCGACAGGGGCGCCCGATGAACACTGAAGCTTTCTTT
.	TRBV5-5	.	TRBJ2-5	CASSDPRGKTETQYF	TGTGCCAGCAGCGACCCACGGGGGAAGACAGAGACCCAGTACTTC
.	TRBV18	.	TRBJ2-1	CASSPSARYNEQFF	TGTGCCAGCTCACCTAGCGCACGATACAATGAGCAGTTCTTC
TRBD1	TRBV11-2	once	TRBJ2-7	CASSLAPGQGYYEQYF	TGTGCCAGCAGCTTAGCCCCGGGACAGGGATACTACGAGCAGTACTTC
TRBD2	TRBV18	.	TRBJ2-1	CASSPASGGNEQFF	TGTGCCAGCTCACCCGCTAGCGGGGGCAATGAGCAGTTCTTC
TRBD2	TRBV4-1	.	TRBJ2-3	CASSPAITGLAGGDTQYF	TGCGCCAGCAGCCCAGCCATAACCGGACTAGCGGGGGGAGATACGCAGTATTTT
TRBD1	TRBV5-6	.	TRBJ1-4	CASSWGDRDNEKLFF	TGTGCCAGCAGCTGGGGGGACAGAGATAATGAAAAACTGTTTTTT
TRBD2	TRBV5-1	.	TRBJ2-1	CASSAEGSSGNEQFF	TGCGCCAGCAGCGCTGAGGGCTCTAGCGGAAATGAGCAGTTCTTC
.	TRBV5-4	.	TRBJ1-1	CASSLAPRLLNTEAFF	TGTGCCAGCAGCTTGGCTCCCAGGCTACTGAACACTGAAGCTTTCTTT
.	TRBV6-5	.	TRBJ2-7	CATRRGGHEQYF	TGTGCGACACGGCGGGGCGGGCACGAGCAGTACTTC
TRBD1	TRBV2	.	TRBJ1-5	CASSGQAGFNQPQHF	TGTGCCAGCAGCGGACAGGCGGGGTTCAATCAGCCCCAGCATTTT
TRBD1	TRBV5-6	.	TRBJ2-7	CASSAGDRGYEQYF	TGTGCCAGCAGTGCGGGGGACAGGGGGTACGAGCAGTACTTC
.	TRBV7-9	.	TRBJ1-6	CASSDSYNSPLHF	TGTGCCAGCAGCGACTCCTATAATTCACCCCTCCACTTT
.	TRBV11-3	.	TRBJ2-5	CASSFFRGQETQYF	TGTGCCAGCAGCTTTTTCAGGGGCCAAGAGACCCAGTACTTC
TRBD1	TRBV5-1	.	TRBJ2-7	CASSFSRQGGTREQYF	TGCGCCAGCAGCTTCAGTAGACAGGGCGGCACACGGGAGCAGTACTTC
TRBD2	TRBV5-1	.	TRBJ2-7	CASSAVAGLTNEQYF	TGCGCCAGCAGCGCGGTAGCGGGCTTGACGAACGAGCAGTACTTC
.	TRBV4-2	once	TRBJ2-7	CASSLDTTYEQYF	TGTGCCAGCAGCCTGGACACGACCTACGAGCAGTACTTC
.	TRBV27	.	TRBJ2-7	CASIWGHEQYF	TGTGCCAGCATTTGGGGTCACGAGCAGTACTTC
TRBD1	TRBV11-2	.	TRBJ1-3	CASAGGSGTGGNTIYF	TGTGCCAGCGCCGGGGGATCCGGGACAGGGGGAAACACCATATATTTT
TRBD1	TRBV13	few	TRBJ2-3	CASTPPGTGALGPQYF	TGTGCCAGCACCCCCCCGGGGACAGGGGCCCTGGGGCCGCAGTATTTT
.	TRBV11-3	.	TRBJ2-2	CASSQPRVTGELFF	TGTGCCAGCAGCCAACCTCGAGTCACCGGGGAGCTGTTTTTT
.	TRBV7-2	.	TRBJ1-1	CASSLRSISGRKNTEAFF	TGTGCCAGCAGCCTCAGGAGTATTTCTGGCAGAAAGAACACTGAAGCTTTCTTT
.	TRBV7-2	.	TRBJ2-7	CASSLAPGFYEQYF	TGTGCCAGCAGCTTAGCCCCGGGGTTCTACGAGCAGTACTTC
TRBD1	TRBV6-1	few	TRBJ1-1	CASSAMQGAPTEAFF	TGTGCCAGCAGTGCTATGCAGGGGGCCCCGACTGAAGCTTTCTTT
.	TRBV7-8	.	TRBJ2-5	CATQLSASQETQYF	TGTGCCACCCAACTTTCCGCCAGCCAAGAGACCCAGTACTTC
.	TRBV2	.	TRBJ2-7	CASSPTTVSYEQYF	TGTGCCAGCAGCCCGACGACCGTCTCCTACGAGCAGTACTTC